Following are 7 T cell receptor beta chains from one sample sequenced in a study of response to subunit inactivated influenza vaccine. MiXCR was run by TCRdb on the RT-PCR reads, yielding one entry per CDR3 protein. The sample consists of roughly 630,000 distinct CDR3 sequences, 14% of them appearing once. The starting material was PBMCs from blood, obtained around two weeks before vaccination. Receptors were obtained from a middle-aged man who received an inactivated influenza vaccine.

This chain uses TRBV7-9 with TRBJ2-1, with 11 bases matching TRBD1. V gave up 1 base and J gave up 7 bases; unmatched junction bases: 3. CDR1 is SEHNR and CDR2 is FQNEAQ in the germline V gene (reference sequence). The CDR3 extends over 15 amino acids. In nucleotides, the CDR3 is TGTGCCAGCAGCTTAGGGACAGGGGGCCGAAATGAGCAGTTCTTC. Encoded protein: CASSLGTGGRNEQFF.

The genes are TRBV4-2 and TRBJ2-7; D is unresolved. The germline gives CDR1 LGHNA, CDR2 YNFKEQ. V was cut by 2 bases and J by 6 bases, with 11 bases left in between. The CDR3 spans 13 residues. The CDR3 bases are TGTGCCAGCAGCCAACCATTTGGGCGCGAGCAGTACTTC. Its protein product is CASSQPFGREQYF.

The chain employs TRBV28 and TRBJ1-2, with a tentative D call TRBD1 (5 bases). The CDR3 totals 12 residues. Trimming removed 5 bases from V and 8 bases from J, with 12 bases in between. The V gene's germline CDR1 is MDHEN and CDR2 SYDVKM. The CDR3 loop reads CASSPTTAGYTF. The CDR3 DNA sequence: TGTGCCAGCAGTCCCACGACAGCCGGCTACACCTTC.

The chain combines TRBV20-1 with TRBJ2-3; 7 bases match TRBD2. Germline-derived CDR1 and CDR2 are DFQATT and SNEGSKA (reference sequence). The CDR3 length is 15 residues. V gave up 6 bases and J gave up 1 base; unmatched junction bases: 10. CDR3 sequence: CSAGRGGSRTDTQYF. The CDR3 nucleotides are TGCAGTGCCGGACGTGGCGGGAGTCGCACAGATACGCAGTATTTT.

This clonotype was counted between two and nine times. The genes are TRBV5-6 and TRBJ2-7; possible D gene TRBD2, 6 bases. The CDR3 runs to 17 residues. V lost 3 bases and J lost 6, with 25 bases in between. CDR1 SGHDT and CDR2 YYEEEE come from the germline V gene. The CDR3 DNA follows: TGTGCCAGCAGCTCTACCCGGGCAGGCGGAGGGTATCGCGAGCAGTACTTC. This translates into CASSSTRAGGGYREQYF.

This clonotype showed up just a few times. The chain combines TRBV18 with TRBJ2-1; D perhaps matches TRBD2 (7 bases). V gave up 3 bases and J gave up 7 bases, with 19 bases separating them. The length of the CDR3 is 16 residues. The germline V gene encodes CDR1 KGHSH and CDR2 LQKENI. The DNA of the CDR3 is TGTGCCAGCTCACCCCTAGGGGGGGGCGCGGGTAATGAGCAGTTCTTC. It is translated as CASSPLGGGAGNEQFF.

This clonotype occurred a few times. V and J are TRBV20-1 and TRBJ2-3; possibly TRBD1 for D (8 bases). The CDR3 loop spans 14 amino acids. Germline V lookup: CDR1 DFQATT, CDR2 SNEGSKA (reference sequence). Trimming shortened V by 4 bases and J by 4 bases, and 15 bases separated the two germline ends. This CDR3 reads CSATGGAGADTQYF. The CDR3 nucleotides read TGCAGTGCTACAGGGGGCGCGGGGGCAGATACGCAGTATTTT.